Only one count was recorded for the clone carrying this T cell receptor beta chain. Second-dose groups at about 4 or about 12 weeks were pooled. The data were obtained in a study of T cell responses to AZD1222 COVID-19 vaccine. Using immunoSEQ multiplex PCR, the repertoire was profiled, and TCRdb retains in-frame clones only, with some absent. The table shows 150,000 to 200,000 clones, with 92% occurring only once. The germline CDR1 and CDR2 sequences are MDHEN and SYDVKM. V lost 3 bases and J 3 bases, leaving 20 bases between the germline ends. The CDR3 totals 17 residues. This clonotype was sampled from an adult who received the AZD1222 COVID-19 vaccine. The rearrangement uses TRBV28 and TRBJ1-1; TRBD1 is a possible D gene (5 bases). The specimen comprised peripheral blood, sampled 28 days after the second AZD1222 dose. This chain's CDR3 is CASSLARGRGADTEAFF. The CDR3 DNA sequence: TGTGCCAGCAGTTTGGCACGGGGTAGGGGAGCGGACACTGAAGCTTTCTTT.